The clone carrying this T cell receptor (beta chain) was recorded a few times. Antigen: not known. The source of the sample is a study of CD8 T cells in Susac syndrome. RNA, at about 0.45 to 1 ug, was reverse transcribed with random hexamers. Across 54 Vbeta and 13 Jbeta, TCR beta CDR3 was amplified with immunoSEQ multiplex PCR. TCRdb re-called the immunoSEQ multiplex PCR reads with MiXCR, one entry per CDR3 protein. The sample lists around 62,000 distinct CDR3 sequences; roughly 92% were seen once. The V gene lost 2 bases and the J gene lost 0 bases, with 9 bases spanning the gap. Germline values: CDR1 SGDLS, CDR2 YYNGEE. The CDR3 consists of 14 residues. Whole-study results and caveats: As the study acknowledged, the number of individuals in its TCR sequencing and HLA analysis was relatively small.

Sequencing of TCR beta was carried out in blood CD8+ and CD4+ T cells. While CD8+ and CD4+ T cells were isolated negatively, TEMRA cells were enriched by FACS. The chain employs TRBV9 and TRBJ2-7; D is ambiguous. The specimen sequenced was CD8+ T cells from PBMCs. The receptor's source is a human donor in good health. For the CDR3, the DNA is TGTGCCAGCAGCGTCAGACCCATCTCCTACGAGCAGTACTTC. It yields the protein CASSVRPISYEQYF.